One and the same sample provided the 32 T cell receptor beta chains below, sequenced in a study of cytomegalovirus exposure and HLA in healthy donors. The table came from immunoSEQ multiplex PCR; TCRdb's copy has only in-frame clones and leaves some out. The data contain 85,000 to 120,000 clones, 88% of them singletons. The sample taken for sequencing was PBMCs. These TCRs come from a woman younger than 35 in good health and CMV-seropositive.

The chain combines TRBV7-9 with TRBJ1-4; maybe TRBD1 (5 bases). This CDR3 comprises 14 residues. V was trimmed by 1 base and J by 8 bases, leaving 11 bases between them. Germline CDR1 reads SEHNR; CDR2 reads FQNEAQ (reference sequence). This CDR3 reads CASSLGQGGEKLFF. Here the CDR3 DNA reads TGTGCCAGCAGCTTAGGCCAGGGAGGCGAAAAACTGTTTTTT.

The rearrangement joins TRBV28 to TRBJ2-1, with D hard to call. The CDR3 is made up of 12 amino acids. Per germline, CDR1 MDHEN and CDR2 SYDVKM. V lost 3 bases and J 9 bases, leaving 9 bases between the germline ends. The CDR3, as DNA: TGTGCCAGCAGTTTTGGCGGCGGTGAGCAGTTCTTC. This encodes CASSFGGGEQFF.

The chain recombines TRBV10-3 with TRBJ2-5; TRBD2 agrees at 9 bases. This CDR3 has 15 amino acids. Trimming at V came to 6 bases and at J to 5 bases, leaving 10 bases not matched to a gene. Germline CDR1 is ENHRY and CDR2 is SYGVKD. The CDR3 DNA reads as TGTGCCATCAGCGAGGGGACTAGCTTGGGGGAGACCCAGTACTTC. Translating it yields CAISEGTSLGETQYF.

The gene calls are TRBV5-4 and TRBJ2-3; maybe TRBD2 (6 bases). CDR1 and CDR2 (germline): SGHNT, YYREEE (reference sequence). The CDR3 consists of 15 residues. Trimming shortened V by 2 bases and J by 2 bases, and 12 bases separated the two germline ends. The CDR3 region is CASSFSGGYTDTQYF. The CDR3 DNA is TGTGCCAGCAGCTTTTCCGGGGGTTACACAGATACGCAGTATTTT.

This chain uses TRBV6-5 with TRBJ1-5; D is unresolved. V lost 4 bases, J lost 0 bases, and 13 bases lay in between. CDR1 MNHEY and CDR2 SVGAGI come from the germline V gene. The CDR3 covers 16 residues. In DNA, the CDR3 is TGTGCCAGCAGTTTTTCCCCCTGGCCTAGCAATCAGCCCCAGCATTTT. As protein: CASSFSPWPSNQPQHF.

The chain has TRBV7-9 and TRBJ2-1; 9 nucleotides line up with TRBD1. The CDR3 covers 14 residues. The V gene end was trimmed by 5 bases and the J gene end by 7 bases; junction bases not matched to a gene: 6. Germline assignment: CDR1 SEHNR and CDR2 FQNEAQ (reference sequence). The CDR3 region has the DNA TGTGCCAGCAGCCCGGGACAGGGAGGGAATGAGCAGTTCTTC. This translates into CASSPGQGGNEQFF.

This sequence joins TRBV2 and TRBJ2-3; D gene ambiguous. Trimming shortened V by 1 base and J by 5 bases, and 19 bases separated the two germline ends. The CDR3 is 17 residues long. CDR1 SNHLY and CDR2 FYNNEI come from the germline V gene. The DNA for the CDR3 is TGTGCCAGCAGTGAAGAAGCCGTCCGGCCTTCAGGAGATACGCAGTATTTT. This encodes CASSEEAVRPSGDTQYF.

The J gene is TRBJ2-2, the V gene TRBV5-1, with D possibly being TRBD1 (6 bases). This CDR3 is 15 amino acids long. V dropped 3 bases and J dropped 7 bases, with 16 bases sitting between them. Germline values: CDR1 SGHRS, CDR2 YFSETQ. CDR3: CASSYAGPGDGELFF. CDR3 nucleotides: TGCGCCAGCAGCTACGCCGGGCCAGGGGACGGGGAGCTGTTTTTT. The entire variable domain, with the rest obtained from reference TRBV5-1 and TRBJ2-2, is as follows: KAGVTQTPRYLIKTRGQQVTLSCSPISGHRSVSWYQQTPGQGLQFLFEYFSETQRNKGNFPGRFSGRQFSNSRSEMNVSTLELGDSALYLCASSYAGPGDGELFFGEGSRLTVL.

There are many counts of this clone. The chain employs TRBV6-5 and TRBJ1-4; D gene uncertain. The CDR3 sequence is 15 residues long. Germline CDR1 is MNHEY and CDR2 is SVGAGI. V lost 6 bases and J lost 3, with 14 bases in between. The CDR3, as DNA: TGTGCCAGCAGAATCGGGGATACGGCTAATGAAAAACTGTTTTTT. It yields the protein CASRIGDTANEKLFF.

V and J are TRBV28 and TRBJ1-5; no clear D gene. The CDR3 is 14 residues long. Germline values: CDR1 MDHEN, CDR2 SYDVKM. Trimming stripped 4 bases from V and 6 bases from J, with 13 bases between. As DNA, the CDR3 is TGTGCCAGCAGTTCCCTGCGTATCACTCAGCCCCAGCATTTT. The encoded protein is CASSSLRITQPQHF.

V usage is TRBV7-9 and J usage is TRBJ2-5; tentatively, D is TRBD1 (6 bases). Looked up from germline, CDR1 is SEHNR and CDR2 is FQNEAQ (reference sequence). The ends were cut back, 1 base at V and 5 bases at J, with 14 bases in the middle. The CDR3 has 15 amino acids. The CDR3 coding sequence is TGTGCCAGCAGCTTAGAGGCAGGGGTGATGGAGACCCAGTACTTC. This gives the protein CASSLEAGVMETQYF. Looking up the rest from reference TRBV7-9 and TRBJ2-5 gives the full variable domain: DTGVSQNPRHKITKRGQNVTFRCDPISEHNRLYWYRQTLGQGPEFLTYFQNEAQLEKSRLLSDRFSAERPKGSFSTLEIQRTEQGDSAMYLCASSLEAGVMETQYFGPGTRLLVL.

This clone was detected once. The chain couples TRBV20-1 to TRBJ1-2, with D unclear. The CDR3 has 11 amino acids. Trimming pared 4 bases from V and 6 bases from J, leaving 9 bases between. CDR1 is DFQATT and CDR2 is SNEGSKA in the germline V gene (reference sequence). In nucleotides, the CDR3 is TGCAGTGCTACATACGGGGATGGCTACACCTTC. It translates to CSATYGDGYTF.

The rearrangement uses TRBV25-1 and TRBJ2-7, with a tentative D call TRBD1 (5 bases). The CDR3 is made up of 15 amino acids. The ends were cut back, 6 bases at V and 2 bases at J, with 17 bases in the middle. Germline lookup yields CDR1 MGHDK and CDR2 SYGVNS. In nucleotides, the CDR3 is TGTGCCAGCAGGCCAACAGGAACAACCGCCTACGAGCAGTACTTC. It yields the protein CASRPTGTTAYEQYF.

The rearrangement joins TRBV7-8 to TRBJ2-7; 8 bases fit TRBD1. Per the germline V gene, CDR1 is SGHVS and CDR2 is FQNEAQ. This CDR3 is 14 amino acids long. Losses at the gene ends were 1 base for V and 5 bases for J; bases not matched to a gene: 4. The CDR3 DNA reads as TGTGCCAGCAGCTTAGGGACAGGGATTAACGAGCAGTACTTC. It translates to CASSLGTGINEQYF.

The chain uses TRBV7-9 and TRBJ2-2; possibly TRBD2 for D (5 bases). CDR1 SEHNR and CDR2 FQNEAQ come from the germline V gene (reference sequence). Trimming shortened V by 0 bases and J by 6 bases, and 11 bases separated the two germline ends. The CDR3 spans 15 residues. CDR3 in amino acids: CASSLALGVSGELFF. The CDR3 DNA sequence: TGTGCCAGCAGCTTAGCACTCGGGGTGTCCGGGGAGCTGTTTTTT.

The chain is built from TRBV5-1 and TRBJ2-1; TRBD2 aligns across 11 bases. J lost 4 bases, V lost 4 bases, and 4 bases had no gene match. The CDR3 is made up of 15 amino acids. Germline values: CDR1 SGHRS, CDR2 YFSETQ. This chain's CDR3 is CASSPTSGVYNEQFF. The DNA of the CDR3 is TGCGCCAGCAGCCCGACTAGCGGGGTGTACAATGAGCAGTTCTTC.

V and J are TRBV13 and TRBJ2-1, with TRBD2 matching over 9 bases. Germline V gene data show CDR1 as PRHDT and CDR2 as FYEKMQ (reference sequence). J lost 4 bases, V lost 7 bases, and 14 bases had no gene match. The CDR3 spans 17 residues. The CDR3 coding sequence is TGTGCCAGCACCCAAGGGACTAGCCCGGATGGGTACAATGAGCAGTTCTTC. Encoded protein: CASTQGTSPDGYNEQFF.

This chain connects TRBV14 to TRBJ1-5; D may be TRBD1 (5 bases). The CDR3 consists of 18 residues. V gave up 0 bases and J gave up 0 bases, with 15 bases separating them. Germline CDR1 is SGHDN and CDR2 is FVKESK. The CDR3 sequence is CASSQDRRQSHSNQPQHF. The CDR3 bases are TGTGCCAGCAGCCAAGACCGACGACAGTCCCATAGCAATCAGCCCCAGCATTTT.

This sequence joins TRBV19 and TRBJ2-6; 7 bases match TRBD1. This CDR3 is 17 amino acids long. The germline V gene has CDR1 LNHDA and CDR2 SQIVND (reference sequence). V was pared by 5 bases and J by 0 bases, with 7 bases of the junction left unmatched. The CDR3, as DNA: TGTGCCAGTAGTGGGACAGCTCTTTTCTCTGGGGCCAACGTCCTGACTTTC. Amino acids: CASSGTALFSGANVLTF.

The chain uses TRBV5-4 and TRBJ2-3; 7 bases align to TRBD1. CDR3 length equals 13 residues. The V gene's germline CDR1 is SGHNT and CDR2 YYREEE (reference sequence). V lost 6 bases and J lost 4; bases outside the gene matches: 5. CDR3 protein: CASKDRVSDTQYF. For the CDR3, the DNA is TGTGCCAGCAAAGACAGGGTTTCAGATACGCAGTATTTT.

The rearrangement uses TRBV29-1 and TRBJ2-3, with 14 nucleotides matching TRBD2. The germline gives CDR1 SQVTM, CDR2 ANQGSEA. This CDR3 region has 17 residues. Losses at the gene ends were 6 bases for V and 4 bases for J; bases not matched to a gene: 12. CDR3 nucleotides: TGCAGCGTCCGGACTAGCGGGGGGAGGGCCGGCGCAGATACGCAGTATTTT. As protein: CSVRTSGGRAGADTQYF.

The rearrangement uses TRBV19 and TRBJ2-3; no clear D. Germline assignment: CDR1 LNHDA and CDR2 SQIVND (reference sequence). This CDR3 has 15 residues. V lost 4 bases and J 4 bases, leaving 15 bases between the germline ends. In nucleotides, the CDR3 is TGTGCCAGTAGTACCTCCGGGTTCAGTGCAGATACGCAGTATTTT. Translating it yields CASSTSGFSADTQYF.

This clone was detected once. V usage is TRBV5-1 and J usage is TRBJ2-3; TRBD2 agrees at 7 bases. J lost 0 bases, V lost 1 base, and 5 bases had no gene match. Germline assignment: CDR1 SGHRS and CDR2 YFSETQ. The CDR3 is made up of 16 amino acids. The CDR3 DNA is TGCGCCAGCAGCTTGTTGAGCGGGGCTAGCACAGATACGCAGTATTTT. This codes for CASSLLSGASTDTQYF. Using reference TRBV5-1 and TRBJ2-3 for the parts outside the CDR3, the full variable domain is KAGVTQTPRYLIKTRGQQVTLSCSPISGHRSVSWYQQTPGQGLQFLFEYFSETQRNKGNFPGRFSGRQFSNSRSEMNVSTLELGDSALYLCASSLLSGASTDTQYFGPGTRLTVL.

The rearrangement joins TRBV5-6 to TRBJ2-6; 8 positions match TRBD1. This CDR3 spans 18 amino acids. The V and J ends lost 1 base and 2 bases, in that order; junction bases with no gene match: 8. Germline V gene data show CDR1 as SGHDT and CDR2 as YYEEEE. CDR3 region: CASSLLGTGSPGANVLTF. DNA of the CDR3: TGTGCCAGCAGCTTGTTAGGGACAGGTTCCCCTGGGGCCAACGTCCTGACTTTC.

The V call is TRBV4-1, the J call TRBJ2-5; D possibly corresponds to TRBD1 (6 bases). The CDR3 consists of 17 residues. In germline, CDR1 is MGHRA, CDR2 YSYEKL. The ends were cut back, 2 bases at V and 3 bases at J, with 19 bases in the middle. The CDR3, as DNA: TGCGCCAGCAGCCAAACACCGGGACAACGGCCTAAAGAGACCCAGTACTTC. Amino acid sequence: CASSQTPGQRPKETQYF.

The chain couples TRBV9 to TRBJ2-1; D unresolved. The V gene lost 3 bases and the J gene lost 5 bases, with 3 bases spanning the gap. Germline assignment: CDR1 SGDLS and CDR2 YYNGEE. This CDR3 has 11 residues. In nucleotides, the CDR3 is TGTGCCAGCAGCGCAAACAATGAGCAGTTCTTC. Its translation is CASSANNEQFF.

The chain carries TRBV29-1 and TRBJ1-2; D gene unclear. CDR1 SQVTM and CDR2 ANQGSEA come from the germline V gene. This CDR3 is 15 amino acids long. With 3 bases removed from V and 0 bases from J, the gap between germline ends came to 14 bases. CDR3 loop: CSVDKTGQANYGYTF. In DNA form, the CDR3 reads TGCAGCGTTGACAAGACCGGCCAGGCTAACTATGGCTACACCTTC.

CDR3 region: CASRSQGAPGELFF. DNA of the CDR3: TGTGCCAGCAGATCCCAGGGGGCGCCCGGGGAGCTGTTTTTT. The chain joins TRBV6-6 to TRBJ2-2; 8 bases line up with TRBD1. Losses at the gene ends were 6 bases for V and 6 bases for J; bases not matched to a gene: 6. The CDR3 covers 14 residues. Germline CDR1 reads MNHNY; CDR2 reads SVGAGI (reference sequence).

J is TRBJ2-5 and V is TRBV11-2; maybe TRBD2 (7 bases). CDR1 and CDR2 from the germline V gene are SGHAT and FQNNGV. There are 14 residues in the CDR3. Trimming shortened V by 6 bases and J by 2 bases, and 13 bases separated the two germline ends. The CDR3, as DNA: TGTGCCAGCAGTGGGGAGGGGGGACAAGAGACCCAGTACTTC. Protein: CASSGEGGQETQYF. The complete variable domain, with remaining parts taken from reference TRBV11-2 and TRBJ2-5, reads EAGVAQSPRYKIIEKRQSVAFWCNPISGHATLYWYQQILGQGPKLLIQFQNNGVVDDSQLPKDRFSAERLKGVDSTLKIQPAKLEDSAVYLCASSGEGGQETQYFGPGTRLLVL.

J is TRBJ2-7 and V is TRBV27; 11 nucleotides match TRBD2. This CDR3 has 14 residues. Germline lookup yields CDR1 MNHEY and CDR2 SMNVEV (reference sequence). Trimming cost V 6 bases and J 3 bases; bases outside gene matches: 4. This chain's CDR3 is CASRKTSGVYEQYF. The CDR3, as DNA: TGTGCCAGCAGAAAGACTAGCGGGGTCTACGAGCAGTACTTC.

The chain joins TRBV29-1 to TRBJ1-1; D perhaps matches TRBD1 (6 bases). The V end was cut by 4 bases, the J end by 5 bases, with 11 bases between. The germline V gene encodes CDR1 SQVTM and CDR2 ANQGSEA. The CDR3 runs 12 residues. This CDR3 reads CSVVSRGTEAFF. The CDR3 coding sequence is TGCAGCGTTGTATCGAGGGGGACTGAAGCTTTCTTT.

The CDR3 region is CASSPGFRSYEQYF. The CDR3 DNA reads as TGTGCCAGCTCACCGGGCTTTCGTTCCTACGAGCAGTACTTC. This chain joins TRBV18 and TRBJ2-7; D uncertain. Germline V lookup: CDR1 KGHSH, CDR2 LQKENI. This CDR3 contains 14 residues. The V end was cut by 3 bases, the J end by 1 base, with 10 bases between.